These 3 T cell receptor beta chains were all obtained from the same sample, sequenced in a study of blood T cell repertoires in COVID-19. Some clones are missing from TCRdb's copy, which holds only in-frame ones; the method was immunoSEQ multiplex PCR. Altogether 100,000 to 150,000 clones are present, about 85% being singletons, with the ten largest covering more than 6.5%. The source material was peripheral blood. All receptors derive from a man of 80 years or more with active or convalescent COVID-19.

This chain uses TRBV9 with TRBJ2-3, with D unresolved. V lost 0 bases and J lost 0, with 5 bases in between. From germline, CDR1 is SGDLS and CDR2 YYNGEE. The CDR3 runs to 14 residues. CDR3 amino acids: CASSVGGSTDTQYF. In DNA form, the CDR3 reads TGTGCCAGCAGCGTAGGAGGCAGCACAGATACGCAGTATTTT.

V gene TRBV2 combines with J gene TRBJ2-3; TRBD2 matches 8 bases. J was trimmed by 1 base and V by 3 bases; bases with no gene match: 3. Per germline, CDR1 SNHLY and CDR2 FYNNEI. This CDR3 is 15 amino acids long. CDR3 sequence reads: CASSEGLGRTDTQYF. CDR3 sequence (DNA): TGTGCCAGCAGTGAGGGACTAGGACGCACAGATACGCAGTATTTT.

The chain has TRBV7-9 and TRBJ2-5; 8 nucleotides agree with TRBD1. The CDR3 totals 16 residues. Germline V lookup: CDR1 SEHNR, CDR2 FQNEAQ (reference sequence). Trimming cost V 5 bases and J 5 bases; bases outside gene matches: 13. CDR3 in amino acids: CASSRGTGGMSETQYF. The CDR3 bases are TGTGCCAGCAGCAGGGGGACAGGAGGGATGTCTGAGACCCAGTACTTC.